The present T cell receptor (beta chain) was sequenced within a study of T-cell reconstitution after alpha-beta-depleted transplantation in children. Overall study findings and caveats: The origin of high day-60 TCRbeta diversity in some patients lay in surviving recipient T cells and thymic progenitors. Roughly two months post-transplant, alpha-beta T cells reportedly originated from several hundred graft clones that had expanded. At one year after transplant, newly produced T cells mostly accounted for T-cell counts and diversity.

In germline, CDR1 is SEHNR, CDR2 FQNEAQ (reference sequence). J was trimmed by 6 bases and V by 1 base; bases with no gene match: 4. CDR3 size: 15 residues. The sample holds a few counts of this clonotype. No antigen is known for it. TCRbeta library construction was performed incorporating unique molecular identifiers. TCRdb re-called the PCR reads through MiXCR, storing one row per CDR3 protein. The data hold roughly 570,000 distinct CDR3 sequences, with roughly 30% observed a single time. The source is a boy under three years old with Wiskott-Aldrich syndrome, due to receive a stem cell transplant. V gene TRBV7-9 combines with J gene TRBJ2-5; 11 bases are shared with TRBD2. The sample in question was PBMCs, obtained before TCRalphabeta/CD19-depleted stem cell transplant. As DNA, the CDR3 is TGTGCCAGCAGCTTAGGACTAGCGGGATTAAAGACCCAGTACTTC. It codes for CASSLGLAGLKTQYF.